Below are 8 T cell receptor beta chains sequenced from a single sample in a study of breast tumors, draining lymph nodes, adjacent tissues. In TCRdb, the multiplex PCR reads were re-called with MiXCR into one record per CDR3 protein. The data contain some 47,000 distinct CDR3 sequences, 42% of them seen just once; the ten biggest clones take up over 9.5%. The sample was breast tumor tissue. All receptors come from a female donor with breast cancer. Some clones in this sample may be carry-over from other donors' samples.

This clonotype was seen ten or more times. V usage is TRBV7-2 and J usage is TRBJ2-5; 12 bases map to TRBD2. CDR1 is SGHTA and CDR2 is FQGNSA in the germline V gene. J was trimmed by 5 bases and V by 4 bases; bases with no gene match: 11. The CDR3 totals 17 residues. Written as DNA, the CDR3 is TGTGCCAGCAGCTCCAGGCGACTAGCGGGAGTGGGGGAGACCCAGTACTTC. This gives the protein CASSSRRLAGVGETQYF.

The V and J genes are TRBV29-1 and TRBJ2-7; D possibly matches TRBD1 or TRBD2 (5 bases each). Trimming removed 7 bases at V and 7 bases at J, with 20 bases between. The CDR3 spans 13 residues. Germline values: CDR1 SQVTM, CDR2 ANQGSEA. CDR3 coding DNA: TGCAGCGAGAACGGGACCGTTAGATTGGAGCAGTACTTC. It is translated as CSENGTVRLEQYF.

As to this clonotype: Since a much larger clone is just one base distant, this may be a read error. The genes are TRBV28 and TRBJ2-3; no definite D call. The CDR3 extends over 15 amino acids. Germline lookup yields CDR1 MDHEN and CDR2 SYDVKM. V gave up 3 bases and J gave up 2 bases, with 12 bases separating them. This chain's CDR3 is CASSFRSPITDTQYF. The DNA for the CDR3 is TGTGCCAGCAGTTTCAGGTCTCCCATCACAGATACGCAGTATTTT.

This clonotype was seen a few times. A read error is possible here, since a much larger clone lies one base away. This chain connects TRBV9 to TRBJ2-2; D may be TRBD2 (5 bases). This CDR3 region has 15 residues. Germline values: CDR1 SGDLS, CDR2 YYNGEE. CDR3 loop: CASSVLGSNTGEPFF. In DNA form, the CDR3 reads TGTGCCAGCAGCGTATTAGGGTCGAACACCGGGGAGCCGTTTTTT.

About this clonotype itself: No conserved phenylalanine or tryptophan ends this CDR3, so it is likely a read error. Because the CDR3's place on the DNA is in doubt, the DNA is left out and the CDR3 is given as listed by TCRdb. The V call is TRBV29-1, the J call TRBJ2-2. The CDR3 is 12 amino acids long, termini counted. Looked up from germline, CDR1 is SQVTM and CDR2 is ANQGSEA. CDR3 loop: CSVDSHRGAVFL.

This clonotype appeared many times. The genes are TRBV20-1 and TRBJ2-2, with D uncertain. V dropped 0 bases and J dropped 7 bases, with 9 bases sitting between them. The CDR3 consists of 13 residues. Germline V gives CDR1 DFQATT, CDR2 SNEGSKA (reference sequence). The CDR3 nucleotides read TGCAGTGCTAGAGATCAGGCAGTCGGGGAGCTGTTTTTT. Encoded protein: CSARDQAVGELFF.

This clonotype was seen ten or more times. This sequence joins TRBV12-3 or TRBV12-4 and TRBJ2-1; perhaps TRBD2 as D (5 bases). The CDR3 covers 15 residues. Trimming pared 7 bases from V and 0 bases from J, leaving 13 bases between. CDR3: CASTRAGLSYNEQFF. CDR3 coding DNA: TGTGCCAGCACCCGGGCAGGACTCTCCTACAATGAGCAGTTCTTC.

The chain links TRBV5-1 to TRBJ2-7; a weak D match, TRBD2 (6 bases). Germline V lookup: CDR1 SGHRS, CDR2 YFSETQ. V was trimmed by 0 bases and J by 2 bases, leaving 18 bases between them. The CDR3 spans 17 residues. The CDR3 protein is CASSLAWPGGNPYEQYF. The CDR3, as DNA: TGCGCCAGCAGCTTGGCATGGCCTGGGGGGAATCCCTACGAGCAGTACTTC.